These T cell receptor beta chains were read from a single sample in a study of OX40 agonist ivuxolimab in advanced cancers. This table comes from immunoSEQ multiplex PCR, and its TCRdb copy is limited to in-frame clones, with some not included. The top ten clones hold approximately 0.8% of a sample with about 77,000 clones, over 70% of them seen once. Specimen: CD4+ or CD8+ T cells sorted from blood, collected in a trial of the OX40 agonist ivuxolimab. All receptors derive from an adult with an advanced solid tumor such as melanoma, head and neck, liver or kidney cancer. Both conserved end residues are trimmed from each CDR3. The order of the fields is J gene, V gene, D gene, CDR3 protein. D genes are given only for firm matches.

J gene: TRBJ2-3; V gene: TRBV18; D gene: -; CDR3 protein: ASSSVILDTQY
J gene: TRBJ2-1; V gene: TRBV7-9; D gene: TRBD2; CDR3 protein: ASSLGGLAGDNEQF
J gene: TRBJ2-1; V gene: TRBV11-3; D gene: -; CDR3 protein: ASSLEEGAYNEQF
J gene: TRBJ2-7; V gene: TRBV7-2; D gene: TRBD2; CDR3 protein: ASSPAGATAYEQY
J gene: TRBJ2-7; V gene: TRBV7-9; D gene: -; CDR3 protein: ASSFGGVGYEQY
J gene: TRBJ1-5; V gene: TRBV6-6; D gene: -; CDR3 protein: ASSLRPQDQPQH
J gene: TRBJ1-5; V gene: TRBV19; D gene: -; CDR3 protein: ASTKGDGSNQPQH
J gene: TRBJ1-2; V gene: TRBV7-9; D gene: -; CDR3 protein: ASSLNEETGGLYGYT
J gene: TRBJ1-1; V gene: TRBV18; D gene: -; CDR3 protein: ASSPVENTEAF
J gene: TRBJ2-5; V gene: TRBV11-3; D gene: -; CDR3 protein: ASSFRGKGQETQY
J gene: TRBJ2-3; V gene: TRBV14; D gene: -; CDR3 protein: ASSHPGAPTDTQY
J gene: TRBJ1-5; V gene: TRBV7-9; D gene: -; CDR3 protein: ASSLQGMGNQPQH
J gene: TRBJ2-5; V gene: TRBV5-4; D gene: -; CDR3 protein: ASSTGTEETQY
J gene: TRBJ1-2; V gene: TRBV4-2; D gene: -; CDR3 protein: ASSQTRQASYLGYT
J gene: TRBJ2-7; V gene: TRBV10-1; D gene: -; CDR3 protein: ASSGPTGEQY
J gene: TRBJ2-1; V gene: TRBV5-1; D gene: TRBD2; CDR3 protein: ASSSRGAGGPYEQF
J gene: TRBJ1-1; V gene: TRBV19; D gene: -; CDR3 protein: ASSIGGWGARATEAF
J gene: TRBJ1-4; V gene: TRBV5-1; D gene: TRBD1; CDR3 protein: ASTQGTANEKLF
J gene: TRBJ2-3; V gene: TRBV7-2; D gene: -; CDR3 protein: ASSFFSGGRPDTQY
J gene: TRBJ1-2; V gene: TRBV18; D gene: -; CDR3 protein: ASSPGTATNYGYT
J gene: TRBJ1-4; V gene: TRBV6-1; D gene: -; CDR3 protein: ASSEAQGGTNEKLF
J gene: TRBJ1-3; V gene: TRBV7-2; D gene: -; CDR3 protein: ASSLMSVSGNTIY
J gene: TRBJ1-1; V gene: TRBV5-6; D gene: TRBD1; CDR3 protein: ASSLSGQGNTEAF
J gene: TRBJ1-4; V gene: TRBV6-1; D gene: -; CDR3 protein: ASTIQTEKLF
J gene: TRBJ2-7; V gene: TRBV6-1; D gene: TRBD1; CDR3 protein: ASSWDRTSYEQY
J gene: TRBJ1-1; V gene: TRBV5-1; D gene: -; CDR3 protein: ASSPRWDTEAF
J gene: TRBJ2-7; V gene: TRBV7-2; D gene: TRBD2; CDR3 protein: ASSLIAGGTYEQY
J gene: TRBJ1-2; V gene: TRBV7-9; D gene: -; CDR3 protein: ASSLEARGYT
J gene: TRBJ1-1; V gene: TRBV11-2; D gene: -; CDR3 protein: ASSWGRLGVNTEAF
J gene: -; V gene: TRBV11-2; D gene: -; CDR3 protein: ASSLDVSALYEQY
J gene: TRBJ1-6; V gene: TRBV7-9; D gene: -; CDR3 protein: ASSRGGSPLH
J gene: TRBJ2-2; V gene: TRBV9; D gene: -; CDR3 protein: ASSVGGLRPGELF
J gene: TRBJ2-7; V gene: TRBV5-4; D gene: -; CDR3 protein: ASSLAGGAVYEQY
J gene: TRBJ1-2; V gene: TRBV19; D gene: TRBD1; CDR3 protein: ASRIDGTGRNYGYT
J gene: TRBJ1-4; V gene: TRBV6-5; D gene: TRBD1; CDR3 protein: ASRRQGLGEKLF
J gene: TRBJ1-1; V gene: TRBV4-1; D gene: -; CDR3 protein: ASSQLNLENTEAF
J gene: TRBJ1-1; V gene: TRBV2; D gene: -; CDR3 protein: ASTKTAEAF
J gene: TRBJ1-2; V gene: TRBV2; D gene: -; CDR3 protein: ASSRDTANYGYT
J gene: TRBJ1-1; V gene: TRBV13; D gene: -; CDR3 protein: ASSIMTDTEAF
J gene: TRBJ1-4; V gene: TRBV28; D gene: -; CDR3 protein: ASSPGGAGIGEKLF
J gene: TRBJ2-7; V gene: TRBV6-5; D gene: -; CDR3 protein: ASRQRLQVHEQY
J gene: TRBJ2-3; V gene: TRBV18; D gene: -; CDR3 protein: ASSPQGSTDTQY
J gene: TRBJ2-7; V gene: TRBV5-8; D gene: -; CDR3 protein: ASTLPTRGTYEQY
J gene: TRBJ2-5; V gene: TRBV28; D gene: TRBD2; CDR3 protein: ASSLGVAGTETQY
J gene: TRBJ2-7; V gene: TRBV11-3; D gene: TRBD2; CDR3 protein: ASSLGDSGTYEQY
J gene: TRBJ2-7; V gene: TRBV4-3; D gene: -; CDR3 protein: ASSPGRGSYEQY
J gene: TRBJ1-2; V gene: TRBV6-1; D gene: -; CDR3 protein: ASSDPGGYYGYT
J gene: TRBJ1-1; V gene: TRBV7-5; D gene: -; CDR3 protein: VRSSRPDTGGVTEAF
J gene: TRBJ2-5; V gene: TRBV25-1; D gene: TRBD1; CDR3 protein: ASSEPGQGQGTQY
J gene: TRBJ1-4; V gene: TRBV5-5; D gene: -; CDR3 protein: ASSLALKEKLF
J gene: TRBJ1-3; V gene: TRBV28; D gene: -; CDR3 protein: ASSSSTGGNTIY
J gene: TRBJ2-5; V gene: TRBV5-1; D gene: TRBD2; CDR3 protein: ASRGGNQETQY
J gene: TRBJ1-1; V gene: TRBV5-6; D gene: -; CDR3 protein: ASNLGRGEAF
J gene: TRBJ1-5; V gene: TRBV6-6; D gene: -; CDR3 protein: ASRDNQPGPQH
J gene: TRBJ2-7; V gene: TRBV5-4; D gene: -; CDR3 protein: ASSPTGSSSYEQY
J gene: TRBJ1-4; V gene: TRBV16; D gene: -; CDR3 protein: ASSLHNEKLF
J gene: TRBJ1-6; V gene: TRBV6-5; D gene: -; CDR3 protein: ASSALGSPLH
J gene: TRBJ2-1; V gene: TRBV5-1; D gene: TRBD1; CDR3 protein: ASSSGTGGYNEQF
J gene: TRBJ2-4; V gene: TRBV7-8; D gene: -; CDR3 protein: ASSLAIQGGAKNIQY